A single sample gave rise to the 32 T cell receptor beta chains below, sequenced in a study of identical twins. TCRdb re-derived calls from the 5' RACE reads in MiXCR, one entry per CDR3 protein. The sample consists of hundreds of thousands of distinct CDR3 sequences, roughly 24% of them appearing once. This same sample was also part of a study on T cells expressing NK-cell markers.

The sample consisted of CD4+ T cells sorted from blood. All receptors derive from a woman aged 18-30 years in good health.

The V call is TRBV5-4, the J call TRBJ2-5, with 8 bases aligning to TRBD1. The germline CDR1 and CDR2 sequences are SGHNT and YYREEE (reference sequence). The length of the CDR3 is 16 residues. J lost 5 bases, V lost 0 bases, and 9 bases had no gene match. This CDR3 is CASSLGPGTGGETQYF. CDR3 nucleotides: TGTGCCAGCAGCTTGGGGCCCGGGACAGGAGGGGAGACCCAGTACTTC.

The rearrangement uses TRBV20-1 and TRBJ2-5; TRBD1 agrees at 10 bases. Germline assignment: CDR1 DFQATT and CDR2 SNEGSKA (reference sequence). J gave up 4 bases and V 3 bases, and 5 bases lay outside the gene matches. CDR3 length: 14 amino acids. The CDR3 reads CSASHRDRGETQYF. The DNA of the CDR3 is TGCAGTGCTAGCCACCGGGACAGGGGAGAGACCCAGTACTTC.

The sample holds a few counts of this clonotype. The genes are TRBV7-3 and TRBJ2-3; 12 positions agree with TRBD2. CDR1 is SGHTA, CDR2 FQGTGA, per germline. The trim removed 5 bases at V and 4 bases at J, leaving 4 bases unmatched. The CDR3 spans 15 residues. Written as DNA, the CDR3 is TGTGCCAGCAGCCCGACTAGCGGGGGACCAGATACGCAGTATTTT. Translation: CASSPTSGGPDTQYF.

J is TRBJ2-3 and V is TRBV5-1, with 10 bases aligning to TRBD2. CDR1 SGHRS and CDR2 YFSETQ come from the germline V gene. J gave up 0 bases and V 0 bases, and 7 bases lay outside the gene matches. This CDR3 comprises 18 residues. CDR3 residues: CASSLAVVAGGSTDTQYF. CDR3 nucleotide sequence: TGCGCCAGCAGCTTGGCCGTGGTAGCGGGGGGCAGCACAGATACGCAGTATTTT.

This rearrangement joins TRBV10-3 to TRBJ2-3; TRBD2 matches at 8 bases. This CDR3 region has 14 residues. V lost 8 bases, J lost 6 bases, and 10 bases stayed unmatched. Per germline, CDR1 ENHRY and CDR2 SYGVKD. CDR3 DNA: TGTGCCATCGGGAGCGGGGGCCTAGCTGATACGCAGTATTTT. The encoded protein is CAIGSGGLADTQYF.

This clonotype has a handful of counts. The chain combines TRBV12-3 or TRBV12-4 with TRBJ2-2, with 13 bases fitting TRBD2. This CDR3 contains 16 residues. Germline trimming cut 4 bases from V and 5 bases from J; bases unmatched to any gene: 4. The CDR3 protein is CASSWGLAGLTGELFF. The CDR3 region has the DNA TGTGCCAGCAGTTGGGGACTAGCGGGGCTGACCGGGGAGCTGTTTTTT.

This clonotype was observed a handful of times. The V gene is TRBV12-3 or TRBV12-4, the J gene TRBJ2-2, with D uncertain. This CDR3 spans 17 amino acids. Trimming pared 5 bases from V and 1 base from J, leaving 17 bases between. CDR3 in amino acids: CASSNSALNLNTGELFF. The CDR3 DNA sequence: TGTGCCAGCAGTAACAGTGCCCTCAACTTGAACACCGGGGAGCTGTTTTTT.

CDR3 in amino acids: CSAENFGNEQFF. In nucleotides, the CDR3 is TGCAGTGCTGAAAACTTCGGCAATGAGCAGTTCTTC. The chain employs TRBV20-1 and TRBJ2-1; D unresolved. CDR1 and CDR2 from the germline V gene are DFQATT and SNEGSKA (reference sequence). This CDR3 is built from 12 residues. The V end lost 5 bases, the J end lost 6 bases, and 11 bases lay between the germline ends.

Turning to this clonotype: This likely comes from a read error, as the CDR3 has no conserved phenylalanine or tryptophan at its end. The chain employs TRBV12-5 and TRBJ2-1; 8 positions agree with TRBD2. The CDR3 is 16 residues long. Germline V gives CDR1 LGHNT, CDR2 FRNRAP. V was pared by 1 base and J by 5 bases, with 7 bases of the junction left unmatched. The CDR3, as DNA: TGTGCTAGTGGTTTGGGCCCAGCGGGAGCGAACAATGAGCAGTTCCTC. It yields the protein CASGLGPAGANNEQFL.

In its sample, this clonotype was seen a few times. The rearrangement joins TRBV10-3 to TRBJ2-7; perhaps TRBD2 as D (5 bases). Germline CDR1 and CDR2: ENHRY and SYGVKD. This CDR3 has 12 amino acids. Trimming removed 8 bases at V and 5 bases at J, with 13 bases between. Written as DNA, the CDR3 is TGTGCCATCGGACTCATCATCAACGAGCAGTACTTC. It encodes CAIGLIINEQYF.

This clonotype was detected a few times. The chain combines TRBV20-1 with TRBJ2-3; TRBD1 might be the D (6 bases). This CDR3 region has 14 residues. Trimming took off 8 bases at V and 0 bases at J, with 15 bases between the two ends. CDR1 and CDR2 (germline): DFQATT, SNEGSKA (reference sequence). CDR3 amino acids: CSSPGHSSTDTQYF. In DNA form, the CDR3 reads TGCAGTTCGCCGGGACACTCTAGCACAGATACGCAGTATTTT.

The chain recombines TRBV7-9 with TRBJ1-2; 8 nucleotides align to TRBD1. The CDR3 contains 14 residues. From germline, CDR1 is SEHNR and CDR2 FQNEAQ (reference sequence). V shed 0 bases and J 8 bases; nucleotides not matched to a gene: 5. CDR3 sequence: CASSLAAGQEGYTF. In nucleotides, the CDR3 is TGTGCCAGCAGCTTAGCCGCGGGACAGGAGGGCTACACCTTC.

A few counts support this clonotype. J is TRBJ1-1 and V is TRBV5-6; D gene ambiguous. V was shortened by 4 bases and J by 3 bases, with 16 bases between the two germline ends. CDR1 is SGHDT, CDR2 YYEEEE, per germline. CDR3 length: 15 residues. The CDR3: CASSQTTKADTEAFF. The CDR3 coding sequence is TGTGCCAGCAGCCAAACTACCAAGGCGGACACTGAAGCTTTCTTT.

V gene TRBV6-2 or TRBV6-3 combines with J gene TRBJ2-2; TRBD1 is a possible D gene (5 bases). The V end lost 6 bases, the J end lost 1 base, and 9 bases lay between the germline ends. Germline V gene data show CDR1 as MNHEY and CDR2 as SVGEGT. This CDR3 contains 14 residues. The CDR3 nucleotides read TGTGCCAGCAGAGATGGACAGAACACCGGGGAGCTGTTTTTT. Amino acid sequence: CASRDGQNTGELFF.

This chain uses TRBV12-3 or TRBV12-4 with TRBJ2-7; no reliable D call. The CDR3 sequence is 14 residues long. V dropped 5 bases and J dropped 0 bases, with 11 bases sitting between them. Here the CDR3 reads CASSARYNSYEQYF. The CDR3 coding sequence is TGTGCCAGCAGTGCCCGGTATAACTCCTACGAGCAGTACTTC.

In this sample, this clonotype turned up a few times. CDR3 nucleotide sequence: TGTGCCAGCAGCCGGGACACAGGCACAGATACGCAGTATTTT. It encodes CASSRDTGTDTQYF. The chain carries TRBV6-1 and TRBJ2-3; the D gene is possibly TRBD1 (6 bases). CDR3 size: 14 residues. Germline V gene sequence: CDR1 MNHNS, CDR2 SASEGT. The germline V and J ends were trimmed by 6 bases and 1 base, with 11 bases remaining between them.

This clonotype was detected only a few times. This CDR3 is CSASPGGANTGELFF. The DNA of the CDR3 is TGCAGTGCTAGTCCTGGAGGCGCGAACACCGGGGAGCTGTTTTTT. V usage is TRBV20-1 and J usage is TRBJ2-2; a possible D gene is TRBD2 (5 bases). V was shortened by 3 bases and J by 0 bases, with 11 bases between the two germline ends. This CDR3 has 15 amino acids. Germline CDR1 is DFQATT and CDR2 is SNEGSKA (reference sequence).

This clonotype came up many times. The rearrangement uses TRBV29-1 and TRBJ2-1; D possibly uses TRBD1 or TRBD2 (5 bases each). The CDR3 has 14 residues. CDR1 and CDR2 from the germline V gene are SQVTM and ANQGSEA. Trimming took 1 base from V and 3 from J, leaving 10 bases between them. CDR3 sequence reads: CSVEGRDHYNEQFF. The CDR3 bases are TGCAGCGTTGAAGGCCGGGACCACTACAATGAGCAGTTCTTC.

This clonotype was picked up a small number of times. The chain couples TRBV19 to TRBJ1-1; D gene uncertain. Trimming left V 7 bases short and J 2 bases short, with 11 bases between. The germline gives CDR1 LNHDA, CDR2 SQIVND (reference sequence). CDR3 size: 13 residues. In DNA, the CDR3 is TGTGCCAGTATTTCGGACGGCAACACTGAAGCTTTCTTT. Protein sequence: CASISDGNTEAFF.

CDR3: CASSPTGKNEKLFF. The DNA of the CDR3 is TGCGCCAGCAGCCCGACAGGGAAGAATGAAAAACTGTTTTTT. The V and J genes are TRBV5-1 and TRBJ1-4, with 7 bases identical to TRBD1. V gave up 4 bases and J gave up 5 bases; unmatched junction bases: 5. The CDR3 consists of 14 residues. CDR1 is SGHRS and CDR2 is YFSETQ in the germline V gene.

The chain couples TRBV5-4 to TRBJ2-7, with 8 bases aligning to TRBD1. Germline CDR1 and CDR2: SGHNT and YYREEE (reference sequence). This CDR3 comprises 15 residues. The V segment lost 4 bases and the J segment 6 bases; nucleotides outside the gene matches: 12. CDR3 DNA sequence: TGTGCCAGCAGCCCTTCCAGGGGGCTAATGTTCGAGCAGTACTTC. Translated: CASSPSRGLMFEQYF.

This clonotype was found a few times. The gene calls are TRBV5-1 and TRBJ2-1; TRBD2 might be the D (6 bases). Looked up from germline, CDR1 is SGHRS and CDR2 is YFSETQ. The length of the CDR3 is 15 residues. V lost 2 bases, J lost 9 bases, and 18 bases lay in between. The DNA of the CDR3 is TGCGCCAGCAGCTTCGCGGCTAGCATCGGGGGTGAGCAGTTCTTC. Residues: CASSFAASIGGEQFF.

The chain links TRBV5-1 to TRBJ2-7, with D possibly TRBD2 on 6 matching bases. Germline V lookup: CDR1 SGHRS, CDR2 YFSETQ. This CDR3 is built from 14 residues. Between the trimmed V and J ends, which lost 4 bases and 3 bases, there was a span of 14 bases. For the CDR3, the DNA is TGCGCCAGCAGCCTGTCGGGGGTGGTCTACGAGCAGTACTTC. Protein product: CASSLSGVVYEQYF.

This clonotype was recorded a few times. The chain couples TRBV12-3 or TRBV12-4 to TRBJ1-5, with D perhaps TRBD1 (6 bases). There are 15 residues in the CDR3. Trimming removed 9 bases at V and 3 bases at J, with 18 bases between. CDR3 loop: CASMGGGQVNQPQHF. CDR3 coding DNA: TGTGCCAGTATGGGGGGCGGGCAAGTCAATCAGCCCCAGCATTTT.

This clonotype was seen a handful of times. V is TRBV20-1 and J is TRBJ1-3, with no clear D. Germline values: CDR1 DFQATT, CDR2 SNEGSKA (reference sequence). This CDR3 has 11 residues. V lost 3 bases to trimming and J lost 6 bases, with 6 bases between them. CDR3 coding DNA: TGCAGTGCTAGGGGTACAAACACCATATATTTT. Translation gives CSARGTNTIYF.

This chain joins TRBV12-3 or TRBV12-4 and TRBJ2-3; weak D call: TRBD1 (6 bases). This CDR3 is built from 14 residues. V dropped 6 bases and J dropped 4 bases, with 14 bases sitting between them. CDR3 sequence reads: CASRRTVRADTQYF. CDR3 coding DNA: TGTGCCAGCAGACGGACAGTTCGAGCAGATACGCAGTATTTT.

In its sample, this clonotype was seen a few times. The chain has TRBV20-1 and TRBJ2-5; 7 bases fit TRBD2. CDR1 is DFQATT and CDR2 is SNEGSKA in the germline V gene (reference sequence). V was clipped by 5 bases and J by 1 base; unmatched bases: 10. CDR3 length: 15 residues. CDR3 sequence: CSARPTSASQETQYF. CDR3 sequence (DNA): TGCAGTGCTCGGCCCACTAGCGCCAGCCAAGAGACCCAGTACTTC.

This chain links TRBV5-1 with TRBJ2-2; TRBD1 agrees at 12 bases. Germline values: CDR1 SGHRS, CDR2 YFSETQ. V was pared by 2 bases and J by 7 bases, with 6 bases of the junction left unmatched. This CDR3 spans 16 amino acids. The CDR3 reads CASSFGTGGVSGELFF. Here the CDR3 DNA reads TGCGCCAGCAGCTTCGGGACAGGGGGCGTTAGCGGGGAGCTGTTTTTT.

This chain joins TRBV5-6 and TRBJ1-5; TRBD1 matches 9 bases. J gave up 3 bases and V 4 bases, and 8 bases lay outside the gene matches. CDR3 length: 16 amino acids. Germline CDR1 reads SGHDT; CDR2 reads YYEEEE. Written as DNA, the CDR3 is TGTGCCAGCAGCGTACTACTACAGGGGGCCAATCAGCCCCAGCATTTT. Amino acid sequence: CASSVLLQGANQPQHF.

V usage is TRBV9 and J usage is TRBJ2-1, with 8 bases fitting TRBD2. This CDR3 spans 15 amino acids. The V gene's germline CDR1 is SGDLS and CDR2 YYNGEE. Losses at the gene ends were 3 bases for V and 5 bases for J; bases not matched to a gene: 7. Written as DNA, the CDR3 is TGTGCCAGCAGCGCGGGACTAGGGGCTCACAATGAGCAGTTCTTC. It yields the protein CASSAGLGAHNEQFF.

On this clonotype itself: At one boundary the junction diverges from the germline segment, which might be a read error. The J gene is TRBJ1-1, the V gene TRBV7-9; D remains ambiguous. Looked up from germline, CDR1 is SEHNR and CDR2 is FQNEAQ (reference sequence). The CDR3 runs to 12 residues. The CDR3 nucleotides read TGTGCCAGCAGCTACGTGAAAACTGAAGCTTTCTTT. It codes for CASSYVKTEAFF.

V and J are TRBV29-1 and TRBJ2-2; 8 bases fit TRBD2. The ends lost 3 bases at V and 1 base at J; junction bases unmatched: 7. The CDR3 sequence is 16 residues long. CDR1 is SQVTM, CDR2 ANQGSEA, per germline. The CDR3 is CSVEVSLAVNTGELFF. The CDR3 nucleotides read TGCAGCGTTGAGGTATCACTAGCGGTGAACACCGGGGAGCTGTTTTTT.